A single sample is the source of the 17 T cell receptor beta chains below, sequenced in a study of blood T cell repertoires in COVID-19 (dated by TCRdb to 2018 to 2020). The method behind the library was the immunoSEQ multiplex PCR assay. This immuneACCESS table, as held by TCRdb, lists in-frame sequences with V and J called but not all clones. Of the missing ones, under half trace to an unresolved V gene in checked studies; the others have no known cause. This sample is represented by 150,000 to 200,000 clones; 82% of them were singletons. The leading ten clones occupy roughly 6.4% of the sample. The sample consisted of peripheral blood. All receptors come from a woman aged 40 to 50 with COVID-19, enrolled during active disease.

This chain's CDR3 is CASSRQAKGTDTQYF. The CDR3 DNA reads as TGTGCCAGCAGCCGACAGGCCAAGGGCACAGATACGCAGTATTTT. The chain links TRBV2 to TRBJ2-3; tentative D call: TRBD1 (6 bases). V lost 6 bases to trimming and J lost 1 base, with 14 bases between them. This CDR3 is 15 amino acids long. CDR1 and CDR2 (germline): SNHLY, FYNNEI.

The chain couples TRBV7-2 to TRBJ1-2; no clear D gene. From germline, CDR1 is SGHTA and CDR2 FQGNSA. The ends were cut back, 1 base at V and 0 bases at J, with 6 bases in the middle. The CDR3 covers 14 residues. CDR3: CASSLETANYGYTF. CDR3 DNA: TGTGCCAGCAGCTTAGAGACTGCTAACTATGGCTACACCTTC.

The chain links TRBV27 to TRBJ1-2; TRBD1 agrees at 10 bases. V was pared by 4 bases and J by 5 bases, with 4 bases of the junction left unmatched. Germline V gives CDR1 MNHEY, CDR2 SMNVEV (reference sequence). The CDR3 has 14 residues. CDR3 in DNA: TGTGCCAGCAGTTCAACGGGACAGGGGTATGGCTACACCTTC. Amino acids: CASSSTGQGYGYTF.

The chain employs TRBV30 and TRBJ2-7, with 7 bases matching TRBD1. V shed 1 base and J 7 bases; nucleotides not matched to a gene: 7. This CDR3 has 13 residues. CDR1 is GTSNPN and CDR2 is SVGIG in the germline V gene (reference sequence). This chain's CDR3 is CAWSATGPGEQYV. The DNA for the CDR3 is TGTGCCTGGAGTGCGACAGGGCCAGGGGAGCAGTACGTC.

The chain couples TRBV28 to TRBJ1-5; D is unclear. The CDR3 sequence is 12 residues long. Trimming shortened V by 6 bases and J by 9 bases, and 12 bases separated the two germline ends. Germline-derived CDR1 and CDR2 are MDHEN and SYDVKM. CDR3 sequence: CASSPAGRPQHF. In DNA form, the CDR3 reads TGTGCCAGCAGCCCGGCGGGTCGGCCCCAGCATTTT.

This chain connects TRBV15 to TRBJ2-3, with 12 bases lining up with TRBD2. V shed 9 bases and J 1 base; nucleotides not matched to a gene: 8. Looked up from germline, CDR1 is LNHNV and CDR2 is YYDKDF (reference sequence). This CDR3 has 16 residues. The CDR3 bases are TGTGCCACTTCTAGCGGGAGGGCCGGTCGCACAGATACGCAGTATTTT. Protein sequence: CATSSGRAGRTDTQYF.

This clone has a count of ten or more. V and J are TRBV28 and TRBJ1-1; D ambiguous. The CDR3 contains 13 residues. V lost 2 bases and J 3 bases, leaving 7 bases between the germline ends. Germline CDR1 and CDR2: MDHEN and SYDVKM. The chain's CDR3 is CASSLIGDTEAFF. The CDR3 nucleotides read TGTGCCAGCAGTTTAATCGGGGACACTGAAGCTTTCTTT.

The chain joins TRBV27 to TRBJ2-1, with 11 nucleotides matching TRBD2. Germline V gene sequence: CDR1 MNHEY, CDR2 SMNVEV (reference sequence). The V gene end was trimmed by 6 bases and the J gene end by 4 bases; junction bases not matched to a gene: 5. The CDR3 is made up of 15 amino acids. The CDR3 loop reads CASRYSGRVYNEQFF. The CDR3 coding sequence is TGTGCCAGCAGATATAGCGGGAGGGTATACAATGAGCAGTTCTTC.

V usage is TRBV20-1 and J usage is TRBJ1-2; D not resolved. Germline V lookup: CDR1 DFQATT, CDR2 SNEGSKA (reference sequence). The CDR3 runs 13 residues. Between the trimmed V and J ends, which lost 3 bases and 9 bases, there was a span of 17 bases. In DNA, the CDR3 is TGCAGTGCTAGTACCAGACTACGGGCGAGCTACACCTTC. This codes for CSASTRLRASYTF.

The chain couples TRBV7-9 to TRBJ2-1; 7 nucleotides align to TRBD1. V gave up 4 bases and J gave up 3 bases; unmatched junction bases: 6. This CDR3 comprises 15 residues. Germline values: CDR1 SEHNR, CDR2 FQNEAQ (reference sequence). The CDR3 region has the DNA TGTGCCAGCAGCTGGTCTCAGGGGGTCTACAATGAGCAGTTCTTC. This sequence encodes CASSWSQGVYNEQFF.

The rearrangement links TRBV6-1 to TRBJ2-7; tentative D call: TRBD2 (5 bases). CDR1 and CDR2 from the germline V gene are MNHNS and SASEGT. Trimming left V 1 base short and J 3 bases short, with 7 bases between. The CDR3 contains 13 residues. The CDR3 nucleotides read TGTGCCAGCAGTGAAGTACGGGACTACGAGCAGTACGTC. Translating it yields CASSEVRDYEQYV.

The rearrangement uses TRBV19 and TRBJ2-3, with D unclear. V shed 3 bases and J shed 11 bases, with 12 bases lying between them. Per germline, CDR1 LNHDA and CDR2 SQIVND (reference sequence). The CDR3 loop spans 12 amino acids. The CDR3 here is CASSISGFGQYF. The CDR3 bases are TGTGCCAGTAGTATCTCTGGCTTTGGGCAGTATTTT.

The chain uses TRBV30 and TRBJ2-5, with a possible D match to TRBD1 (5 bases). This CDR3 has 13 residues. Germline V lookup: CDR1 GTSNPN, CDR2 SVGIG (reference sequence). The germline V and J ends were trimmed by 4 bases and 5 bases, with 14 bases remaining between them. Here the CDR3 DNA reads TGTGCCTGGACGTCAGGGTTTGTGGAGACCCAGTACTTC. It specifies CAWTSGFVETQYF.

This clone appeared a single time. The chain joins TRBV21-1 to TRBJ2-2; the table's D gene call, TRBD2, was not cross checked with the DNA. TRBV21-1 is a pseudogene segment. The CDR3 is 17 residues long. CDR3 sequence: CASSKARTTGYTGELFF. The CDR3 nucleotides are TGTGCCAGCAGCAAAGCCCGTACAACGGGGTACACCGGGGAGCTGTTTTTT.

The genes are TRBV11-2 and TRBJ2-1, with 7 bases aligning to TRBD2. J gave up 5 bases and V 4 bases, and 8 bases lay outside the gene matches. The CDR3 sequence is 15 residues long. The V gene's germline CDR1 is SGHAT and CDR2 FQNNGV. The CDR3 DNA follows: TGTGCCAGCAGCTGGTCGCCCGGGGGGAACAATGAGCAGTTCTTC. Encoded protein: CASSWSPGGNNEQFF.

The DNA of the CDR3 is TGTGCCACCACAGGGACAGGGATCGGGGAGCTGTTTTTT. This gives the protein CATTGTGIGELFF. The chain links TRBV6-5 to TRBJ2-2; 9 bases agree with TRBD1. The CDR3 sequence is 13 residues long. The V segment lost 10 bases and the J segment 7 bases; nucleotides outside the gene matches: 7. Germline assignment: CDR1 MNHEY and CDR2 SVGAGI.

This clone was picked up one time. The gene calls are TRBV6-4 and TRBJ2-3; tentatively, D is TRBD1 (6 bases). CDR3 length equals 12 residues. Germline lookup yields CDR1 MRHNA and CDR2 SNTAGT. V lost 4 bases and J 5 bases, leaving 7 bases between the germline ends. The CDR3 sequence is CASSARGDTQYF. CDR3 nucleotides: TGTGCCAGCAGTGCCAGGGGAGATACGCAGTATTTT.